The 29 T cell receptor beta chains below come from one sample, sequenced in a study of cytomegalovirus exposure and HLA in healthy donors. With 60 Vbeta and 13 Jbeta primers, the PCR was carried out. Data came from immunoSEQ multiplex PCR; TCRdb stores just in-frame clones and leaves some out. The data show 170,000 or so clones, over 70% seen once. Sequencing was carried out using PBMCs. The receptors originated from a woman aged 30 to 39 in good health and CMV-seropositive.

The V and J genes are TRBV11-2 and TRBJ2-4; 10 bases align to TRBD1. Germline values: CDR1 SGHAT, CDR2 FQNNGV. Trimming took 1 base from V and 10 from J; bases not matched to a gene: 10. CDR3 size: 16 residues. The CDR3 region has the DNA TGTGCCAGCAGCTTAGCAGTTTCCGGGACAGGGGAAATTCAGTACTTC. As protein: CASSLAVSGTGEIQYF.

The sample holds a few counts of this clone. The rearrangement uses TRBV27 and TRBJ2-7; 7 positions agree with TRBD2. Trimming took 5 bases from V and 3 from J; bases not matched to a gene: 13. Germline-derived CDR1 and CDR2 are MNHEY and SMNVEV (reference sequence). The CDR3 covers 16 residues. CDR3 nucleotide sequence: TGTGCCAGCAGTCCGTCGTCCGGACTAGTCCGCTACGAGCAGTACTTC. The encoded protein is CASSPSSGLVRYEQYF.

The chain links TRBV9 to TRBJ2-7, with TRBD1 matching over 11 bases. J lost 9 bases, V lost 2 bases, and 7 bases had no gene match. The germline CDR1 and CDR2 sequences are SGDLS and YYNGEE. CDR3 length equals 14 residues. The CDR3 sequence: CASSVGTGGRGQYF. CDR3 nucleotides: TGTGCCAGCAGCGTGGGGACAGGGGGAAGGGGGCAGTACTTC.

The V call is TRBV7-2, the J call TRBJ2-7; 10 bases map to TRBD2. From germline, CDR1 is SGHTA and CDR2 FQGNSA. V shed 2 bases and J 2 bases; nucleotides not matched to a gene: 3. This CDR3 comprises 15 residues. In DNA, the CDR3 is TGTGCCAGCAGCTTAAGAGGACTAGCGGCCTACGAGCAGTACTTC. Its translation is CASSLRGLAAYEQYF.

The chain combines TRBV6-5 with TRBJ2-7, with D hard to call. The CDR3 is 14 residues long. Germline V gene data show CDR1 as MNHEY and CDR2 as SVGAGI. Trimming cost V 2 bases and J 2 bases, with 10 bases left between them. The CDR3: CASSYGNPTYEQYF. The CDR3 DNA reads TGTGCCAGCAGTTACGGCAACCCCACCTACGAGCAGTACTTC.

The chain carries TRBV5-1 and TRBJ2-3, with 11 bases fitting TRBD2. The trim removed 3 bases at V and 7 bases at J, leaving 10 bases unmatched. Germline-derived CDR1 and CDR2 are SGHRS and YFSETQ. CDR3 size: 16 residues. For the CDR3, the DNA is TGCGCCAGCAGCTCTTTGTTAGCGGGAGGGCCCCATACGCAGTATTTT. Its protein is CASSSLLAGGPHTQYF. The variable domain in full, completed from reference TRBV5-1 and TRBJ2-3, reads KAGVTQTPRYLIKTRGQQVTLSCSPISGHRSVSWYQQTPGQGLQFLFEYFSETQRNKGNFPGRFSGRQFSNSRSEMNVSTLELGDSALYLCASSSLLAGGPHTQYFGPGTRLTVL.

V is TRBV4-2 and J is TRBJ2-1, with 8 bases aligning to TRBD1. Germline trimming cut 4 bases from V and 10 bases from J; bases unmatched to any gene: 12. Germline values: CDR1 LGHNA, CDR2 YNFKEQ. There are 15 residues in the CDR3. The CDR3 coding sequence is TGTGCCAGCAGCCGAGAGGGACAGGCAGTGGAGGAGCAGTTCTTC. Amino acid sequence: CASSREGQAVEEQFF.

V usage is TRBV7-2 and J usage is TRBJ2-1; a weak D match, TRBD1 (5 bases). The CDR3 is made up of 15 amino acids. Deletions cut 2 bases from V and 2 bases from J, with 10 bases between. Germline V lookup: CDR1 SGHTA, CDR2 FQGNSA. CDR3 region: CASSLKGITYNEQFF. The CDR3 region has the DNA TGTGCCAGCAGCTTAAAGGGGATTACCTACAATGAGCAGTTCTTC.

This clone was counted once. The chain employs TRBV7-8 and TRBJ1-1, with TRBD1 identical over 7 bases. This CDR3 region has 12 residues. Trimming removed 5 bases from V and 8 bases from J; junction bases left unmatched: 5. Germline V gene lookup returns CDR1 SGHVS and CDR2 FQNEAQ. The CDR3 DNA sequence: TGTGCCAGCAGCAAAAGGACAGGAGAAGCTTTCTTT. It translates to CASSKRTGEAFF.

The chain uses TRBV10-3 and TRBJ1-1, with D perhaps TRBD1 (5 bases). V dropped 6 bases and J dropped 0 bases, with 11 bases sitting between them. CDR1 is ENHRY, CDR2 SYGVKD, per germline. This CDR3 has 14 residues. The CDR3 region is CAISPDRMNTEAFF. The CDR3 nucleotides are TGTGCCATCAGCCCCGACAGAATGAACACTGAAGCTTTCTTT.

V usage is TRBV7-9 and J usage is TRBJ2-1; 11 bases are a match to TRBD1. The V gene end was trimmed by 6 bases and the J gene end by 2 bases; junction bases not matched to a gene: 6. The CDR3 loop spans 16 amino acids. CDR1 and CDR2 (germline): SEHNR, FQNEAQ (reference sequence). This CDR3 is CASSLGQGVAYNEQFF. The CDR3 bases are TGTGCCAGCAGTTTGGGACAGGGGGTGGCCTACAATGAGCAGTTCTTC.

The J gene is TRBJ2-5, the V gene TRBV19; 9 bases are a match to TRBD1. J gave up 5 bases and V 7 bases, and 8 bases lay outside the gene matches. CDR1 and CDR2 (germline): LNHDA, SQIVND (reference sequence). The CDR3 is made up of 14 amino acids. CDR3 loop: CASKPQGAGETQYF. CDR3 coding DNA: TGTGCCAGTAAACCACAGGGGGCAGGGGAGACCCAGTACTTC.

CDR3 coding DNA: TGTGCCAGCAGCTGGTCGGTCGGCTACACCTTC. It yields the protein CASSWSVGYTF. The genes are TRBV7-2 and TRBJ1-2; D gene ambiguous. CDR3 length: 11 amino acids. The germline gives CDR1 SGHTA, CDR2 FQGNSA. The V and J ends lost 4 bases and 8 bases respectively, with 8 bases between them.

This clone came up once. The chain employs TRBV27 and TRBJ2-7; possibly TRBD2 for D (5 bases). The CDR3 totals 13 residues. Germline lookup yields CDR1 MNHEY and CDR2 SMNVEV (reference sequence). V shed 4 bases and J shed 3 bases, with 10 bases lying between them. CDR3 DNA sequence: TGTGCCAGCAGTTCTACTAGTGGCTACGAGCAGTACTTC. This codes for CASSSTSGYEQYF.

V gene TRBV19 combines with J gene TRBJ1-2; D unresolved. Germline CDR1 reads LNHDA; CDR2 reads SQIVND (reference sequence). V dropped 2 bases and J dropped 4 bases, with 8 bases sitting between them. The CDR3 totals 13 residues. CDR3 loop: CASSISQLYGYTF. DNA for the CDR3: TGTGCCAGTAGTATATCACAGCTCTATGGCTACACCTTC. Supplemented by reference TRBV19 and TRBJ1-2, the full variable domain reads DGGITQSPKYLFRKEGQNVTLSCEQNLNHDAMYWYRQDPGQGLRLIYYSQIVNDFQKGDIAEGYSVSREKKESFPLTVTSAQKNPTAFYLCASSISQLYGYTFGSGTRLTVV.

The chain recombines TRBV27 with TRBJ1-1; tentative D call: TRBD1 (5 bases). This CDR3 has 17 amino acids. V was cut by 3 bases and J by 0 bases, with 17 bases left in between. The V gene's germline CDR1 is MNHEY and CDR2 SMNVEV (reference sequence). This chain's CDR3 is CASSLDPGGVMNTEAFF. In DNA, the CDR3 is TGTGCCAGCAGTTTGGATCCTGGGGGGGTCATGAACACTGAAGCTTTCTTT.

The chain couples TRBV18 to TRBJ1-5; TRBD1 is a possible D gene (5 bases). This CDR3 comprises 12 residues. Germline V gene lookup returns CDR1 KGHSH and CDR2 LQKENI. V dropped 5 bases and J dropped 4 bases, with 6 bases sitting between them. The CDR3 nucleotides are TGTGCCAGCTCAGGGGGGAATCAGCCCCAGCATTTT. Protein product: CASSGGNQPQHF.

The J gene is TRBJ1-3, the V gene TRBV28, with D uncertain. V was clipped by 7 bases and J by 0 bases, with 16 bases between them. This CDR3 is 16 amino acids long. Germline-derived CDR1 and CDR2 are MDHEN and SYDVKM. CDR3 sequence: CASKGVRMSSGNTIYF. CDR3 bases: TGTGCCAGCAAAGGAGTCAGAATGAGCTCTGGAAACACCATATATTTT.

The chain uses TRBV6-5 and TRBJ2-7, with TRBD2 identical over 8 bases. Unmatched junction bases numbered 8, after V lost 4 bases and J lost 3 bases. The CDR3 length is 15 residues. Germline CDR1 is MNHEY and CDR2 is SVGAGI. The CDR3 region has the DNA TGTGCCAGCAGTTCCAGCGGACTAGCAGACTACGAGCAGTACTTC. Protein: CASSSSGLADYEQYF.

In this sample, this clone turned up a few times. V usage is TRBV27 and J usage is TRBJ2-2, with D possibly TRBD2 on 5 matching bases. Trimming cost V 4 bases and J 8 bases, with 11 bases left between them. CDR1 is MNHEY, CDR2 SMNVEV, per germline (reference sequence). This CDR3 comprises 13 residues. CDR3 residues: CASSSPGLGELFF. The CDR3 DNA reads TGTGCCAGCAGTTCCCCGGGATTAGGGGAGCTGTTTTTT.

This chain links TRBV5-6 with TRBJ2-1; 8 nucleotides align to TRBD1. Germline-derived CDR1 and CDR2 are SGHDT and YYEEEE. The trim removed 4 bases at V and 3 bases at J, leaving 6 bases unmatched. The CDR3 runs 15 residues. The CDR3 bases are TGTGCCAGCAGCGCCGGACAGGGCGTCTACAATGAGCAGTTCTTC. It is translated as CASSAGQGVYNEQFF.

This clone turned up a few times. V and J are TRBV5-1 and TRBJ2-1; D is perhaps TRBD2 (5 bases). CDR1 and CDR2 (germline): SGHRS, YFSETQ. V was pared by 1 base and J by 0 bases, with 11 bases between. The CDR3 is 16 amino acids. The CDR3 spells CASSLSSSSSYNEQFF. The CDR3 nucleotides are TGCGCCAGCAGCTTGTCTAGCAGCAGCTCCTACAATGAGCAGTTCTTC. Complete variable domain (other parts from reference TRBV5-1 and TRBJ2-1): KAGVTQTPRYLIKTRGQQVTLSCSPISGHRSVSWYQQTPGQGLQFLFEYFSETQRNKGNFPGRFSGRQFSNSRSEMNVSTLELGDSALYLCASSLSSSSSYNEQFFGPGTRLTVL.

The chain carries TRBV23-1 and TRBJ2-6; D uncertain. TRBV23-1 is marked as an open reading frame, function uncertain. V lost 4 bases to trimming and J lost 2 bases, with 9 bases between them. This CDR3 is built from 15 residues. The CDR3 DNA is TGCGCCAGCAGTCCCAGGATGACTGGGGCCAACGTCCTGACTTTC. Translation gives CASSPRMTGANVLTF.

The chain combines TRBV5-1 with TRBJ2-7, with D perhaps TRBD2 (6 bases). This CDR3 comprises 13 residues. V was cut by 5 bases and J by 3 bases, with 12 bases left in between. Germline V gene sequence: CDR1 SGHRS, CDR2 YFSETQ. DNA of the CDR3: TGCGCCAGCAGACCCGCGGGGAACTACGAGCAGTACTTC. This codes for CASRPAGNYEQYF.

J is TRBJ2-4 and V is TRBV7-8; D may be TRBD2 (6 bases). Germline CDR1 reads SGHVS; CDR2 reads FQNEAQ. V lost 4 bases, J lost 3 bases, and 16 bases lay in between. The CDR3 contains 16 residues. CDR3 bases: TGTGCCAGCAGCTGGGGGTGGGAGGAGGACAAAAACATTCAGTACTTC. Translated: CASSWGWEEDKNIQYF.

The chain uses TRBV10-3 and TRBJ2-7, with 11 positions matching TRBD2. Looked up from germline, CDR1 is ENHRY and CDR2 is SYGVKD. V lost 0 bases and J lost 4; bases outside the gene matches: 5. This CDR3 region has 16 residues. CDR3 DNA: TGTGCCATCAGTGAGTCGCGGGCTAGCGGGAGGTACGAGCAGTACTTC. This codes for CAISESRASGRYEQYF.

The chain has TRBV28 and TRBJ2-7, with 10 positions matching TRBD1. J gave up 5 bases and V 2 bases, and 15 bases lay outside the gene matches. The CDR3 totals 18 residues. Germline V gene lookup returns CDR1 MDHEN and CDR2 SYDVKM. As DNA, the CDR3 is TGTGCCAGCAGTTTAATAATTGGGTCTGGGACAGGGGACGACGAGCAGTACTTC. Translated, it gives CASSLIIGSGTGDDEQYF.

This sequence joins TRBV6-5 and TRBJ1-2, with a possible D match to TRBD1 (6 bases). The CDR3 covers 14 residues. Trimming removed 6 bases from V and 1 base from J, with 12 bases in between. The germline CDR1 and CDR2 sequences are MNHEY and SVGAGI. CDR3 region: CASRPDRFNYGYTF. The CDR3 DNA reads TGTGCCAGCAGGCCCGACAGGTTTAACTATGGCTACACCTTC.

The gene calls are TRBV6-5 and TRBJ2-7; D perhaps matches TRBD1 (5 bases). Per the germline V gene, CDR1 is MNHEY and CDR2 is SVGAGI. The length of the CDR3 is 15 residues. Trimming removed 6 bases at V and 4 bases at J, with 19 bases between. Here the CDR3 reads CASRGPLRTRYEQYF. CDR3 DNA sequence: TGTGCCAGCAGGGGGCCATTGAGGACCCGATACGAGCAGTACTTC.